This T cell receptor beta chain originates from a study of blood T cell repertoires in COVID-19. In the study overall: Material from acute and convalescent COVID-19 was sourced from the United States, Italy and Spain. T cells, B-cell-depleted T cells, or PBMCs provided the cDNA or gDNA that served as material.

V was pared by 1 base and J by 5 bases, with 9 bases of the junction left unmatched. Germline CDR1 is SGHAT and CDR2 is FQNNGV. CDR3 size: 18 residues. Profiling relied on immunoSEQ multiplex PCR, and the TCRdb table lists in-frame clones only, not all of them. The sample includes 180,000 or so clones, approximately 85% of them seen just once. The specimen sequenced was peripheral blood. The V and J genes are TRBV11-2 and TRBJ2-5; 14 bases are a match to TRBD2. The TCR originated in a man aged 60 to 69 with acute or convalescent COVID-19. The CDR3 loop reads CASSLVGGTSGRRETQYF. Here the CDR3 DNA reads TGTGCCAGCAGCTTAGTAGGGGGGACTAGCGGGAGAAGGGAGACCCAGTACTTC. Filled out from reference TRBV11-2 and TRBJ2-5, the complete variable domain reads EAGVAQSPRYKIIEKRQSVAFWCNPISGHATLYWYQQILGQGPKLLIQFQNNGVVDDSQLPKDRFSAERLKGVDSTLKIQPAKLEDSAVYLCASSLVGGTSGRRETQYFGPGTRLLVL.